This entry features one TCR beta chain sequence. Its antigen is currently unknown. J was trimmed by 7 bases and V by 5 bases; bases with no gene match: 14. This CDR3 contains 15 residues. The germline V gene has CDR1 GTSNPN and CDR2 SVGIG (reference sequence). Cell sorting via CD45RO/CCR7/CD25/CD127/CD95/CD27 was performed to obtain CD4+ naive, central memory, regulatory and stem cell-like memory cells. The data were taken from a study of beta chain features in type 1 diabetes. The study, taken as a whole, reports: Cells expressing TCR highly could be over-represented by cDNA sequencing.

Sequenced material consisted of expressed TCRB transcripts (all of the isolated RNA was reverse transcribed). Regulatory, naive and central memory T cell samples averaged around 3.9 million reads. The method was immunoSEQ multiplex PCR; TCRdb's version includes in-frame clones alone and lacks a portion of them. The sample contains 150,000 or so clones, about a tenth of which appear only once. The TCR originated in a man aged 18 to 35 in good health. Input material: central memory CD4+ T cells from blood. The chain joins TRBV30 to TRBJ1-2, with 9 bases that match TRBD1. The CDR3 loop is CAWALQGAGYSGYTF. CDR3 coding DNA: TGTGCCTGGGCATTACAGGGGGCGGGTTATAGTGGCTACACCTTC.